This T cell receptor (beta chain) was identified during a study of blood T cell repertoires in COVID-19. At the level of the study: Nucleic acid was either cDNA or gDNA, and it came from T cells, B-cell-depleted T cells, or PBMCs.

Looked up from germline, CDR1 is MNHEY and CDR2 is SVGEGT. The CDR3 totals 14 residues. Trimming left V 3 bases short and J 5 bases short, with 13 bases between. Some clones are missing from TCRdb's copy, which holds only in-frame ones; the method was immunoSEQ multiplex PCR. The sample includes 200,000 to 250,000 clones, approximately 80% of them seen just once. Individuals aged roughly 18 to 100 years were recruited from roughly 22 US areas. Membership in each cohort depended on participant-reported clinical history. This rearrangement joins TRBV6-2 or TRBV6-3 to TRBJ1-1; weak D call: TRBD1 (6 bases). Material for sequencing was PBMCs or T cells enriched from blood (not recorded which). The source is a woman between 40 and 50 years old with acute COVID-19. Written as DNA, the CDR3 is TGTGCCAGCAGTTATACAGGGAAGATTACTGAAGCTTTCTTT. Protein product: CASSYTGKITEAFF.